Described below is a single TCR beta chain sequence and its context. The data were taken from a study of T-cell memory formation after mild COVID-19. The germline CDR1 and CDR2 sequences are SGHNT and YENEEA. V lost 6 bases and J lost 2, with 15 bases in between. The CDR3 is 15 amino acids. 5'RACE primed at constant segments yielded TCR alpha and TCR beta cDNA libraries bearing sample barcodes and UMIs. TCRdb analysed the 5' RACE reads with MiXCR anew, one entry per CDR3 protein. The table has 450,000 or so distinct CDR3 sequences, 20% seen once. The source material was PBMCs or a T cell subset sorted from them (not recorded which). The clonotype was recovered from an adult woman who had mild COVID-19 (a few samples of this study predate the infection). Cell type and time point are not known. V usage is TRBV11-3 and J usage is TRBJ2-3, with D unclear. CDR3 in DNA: TGTGCCAGCAGGCTCTCCCTTTCACTCACAGATACGCAGTATTTT. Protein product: CASRLSLSLTDTQYF.